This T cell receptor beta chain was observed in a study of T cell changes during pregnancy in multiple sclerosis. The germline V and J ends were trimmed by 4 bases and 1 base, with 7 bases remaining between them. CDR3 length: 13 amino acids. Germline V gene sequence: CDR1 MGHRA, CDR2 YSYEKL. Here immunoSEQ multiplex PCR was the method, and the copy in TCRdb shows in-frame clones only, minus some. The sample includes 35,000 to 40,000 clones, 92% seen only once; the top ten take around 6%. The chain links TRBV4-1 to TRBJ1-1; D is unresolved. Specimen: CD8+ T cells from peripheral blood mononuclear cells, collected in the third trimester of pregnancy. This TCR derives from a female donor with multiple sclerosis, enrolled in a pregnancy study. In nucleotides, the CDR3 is TGCGCCAGCAGCCGCACAGAGAACACTGAAGCTTTCTTT. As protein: CASSRTENTEAFF.